A selection of T cell receptor beta chains follows, all from one sample in a study of control samples from healthy donors and cancer patients. Clones were read by immunoSEQ multiplex PCR, and TCRdb kept only the in-frame ones, dropping some. The sample yields fewer than 70,000 clones, 94% seen once. The sample taken for sequencing was blood. The receptors here all came from a man aged 25 to 40 in good health. Each CDR3 is given with its conserved first and last residue. A D gene is named only where the DNA matches it firmly. Part of the rows lack a size; the others show once, few, many or a class for expanded clones.

CASSLRGANTGELFF,TGTGCCAGCAGCTTGAGGGGAGCGAACACCGGGGAGCTGTTTTTT,TRBV5-6,few,-,TRBJ2-2
CASSQGMSRTYEQYF,TGTGCCAGCTCACAGGGGATGAGTCGCACCTACGAGCAGTACTTC,TRBV18,-,-,TRBJ2-7
CASTPRMGQGNTIYF,TGTGCCAGTACCCCACGTATGGGCCAAGGAAACACCATATATTTT,TRBV19,once,-,TRBJ1-3
CASSFSTANTEAFF,TGTGCCAGCAGCTTTTCGACAGCGAACACTGAAGCTTTCTTT,TRBV7-9,-,-,TRBJ1-1
CASSFSGEGSSYEQYF,TGTGCCAGCAGTTTCTCGGGGGAGGGGAGTTCCTACGAGCAGTACTTC,TRBV27,-,TRBD2,TRBJ2-7
CASSSARARGHVRNQPQHF,TGTGCCAGCAGTTCCGCCCGGGCCAGGGGGCATGTTCGCAATCAGCCCCAGCATTTT,TRBV27,few,TRBD1,TRBJ1-5
CASSTWGRDNEQFF,TGTGCCAGCAGTACTTGGGGCAGAGACAATGAGCAGTTCTTC,TRBV6-5,-,-,TRBJ2-1
CASSQEWGTSGSYEQYF,TGTGCCAGCAGCCAAGAATGGGGGACTAGCGGGAGCTACGAGCAGTACTTC,TRBV3-1/TRBV3-2,-,TRBD2,TRBJ2-7
CASSENRNSPLHF,TGTGCCAGCAGTGAAAACAGGAATTCACCCCTCCACTTT,TRBV2,few,-,TRBJ1-6
CASRSAGGPVDTQYF,TGTGCCAGCAGGTCAGCGGGAGGGCCGGTAGATACGCAGTATTTT,TRBV28,once,TRBD2,TRBJ2-3
CASRVGVGGDF,TGTGCCAGCAGAGTTGGCGTGGGGGGAGACTTC,TRBV21-1,-,-,TRBJ2-7
CASSPPTGTGLQNTEAFF,TGTGCCAGCAGCCCTCCTACCGGGACAGGGCTCCAAAACACTGAAGCTTTCTTT,TRBV9,-,TRBD1,TRBJ1-1
CASSVGRGANYGYTF,TGTGCCAGCAGCGTGGGACGGGGAGCTAACTATGGCTACACCTTC,TRBV9,-,-,TRBJ1-2
CSAFSGIDARSSYNEQFF,TGCAGCGCCTTCAGCGGGATTGACGCACGAAGCTCCTACAATGAGCAGTTCTTC,TRBV29-1,-,TRBD2,TRBJ2-1
CATRGAYGYTF,TGTGCCACCCGAGGGGCCTATGGCTACACCTTC,TRBV24-1,once,-,TRBJ1-2
CSVVDSSYEQYF,TGCAGCGTCGTGGACAGTTCCTACGAGCAGTACTTC,TRBV29-1,-,-,TRBJ2-7
CASVGSQGAGQPQHF,TGTGCCAGCGTTGGGAGTCAGGGGGCAGGTCAGCCCCAGCATTTT,TRBV2,-,TRBD1,TRBJ1-5
CASSHRAGSAGELFF,TGTGCCAGCAGTCATCGGGCAGGATCTGCCGGGGAGCTGTTTTTT,TRBV2,once,-,TRBJ2-2
CASSMRWGDLYGYTF,TGTGCCAGTAGTATGAGGTGGGGGGACCTCTATGGCTACACCTTC,TRBV19,-,-,TRBJ1-2
CASSMAGGSGANVLTF,TGTGCCAGCAGCATGGCGGGCGGCTCTGGGGCCAACGTCCTGACTTTC,TRBV11-3,-,-,TRBJ2-6
CASSVGGSTYEQYF,TGTGCCAGCAGCGTCGGGGGTAGCACCTACGAGCAGTACTTC,TRBV9,-,-,TRBJ2-7
CASSPSRGKAQPQHF,TGTGCCAGCTCACCAAGCAGGGGCAAGGCTCAGCCCCAGCATTTT,TRBV18,-,-,TRBJ1-5
CASSLTYSDEQFF,TGTGCCAGCAGCTTAACGTACAGCGATGAGCAGTTCTTC,TRBV7-3,once,-,TRBJ2-1